The present T cell receptor (beta chain) was sequenced within a study of breast tumors, draining lymph nodes, adjacent tissues. Regarding the study as a whole: Luminal-like breast cancer showed significantly higher tumor–nontumor repertoire similarity than basal-like. Compared with lymph nodes, tumors were less diverse; compared with nontumor tissue, more.

This clonotype is medium-sized by share. Its cognate antigen is unknown. TCRdb fed the multiplex PCR reads into MiXCR, producing one record per CDR3 protein. The sample yields approximately 21,000 distinct CDR3 sequences, 41% seen once. This CDR3 spans 15 amino acids. Trimming removed 2 bases from V and 4 bases from J, with 9 bases in between. Germline CDR1 MGHDK, CDR2 SYGVNS. This clonotype was sampled from a female donor with breast cancer. Some clones in this sample may be carry-over from other donors' samples. The V gene is TRBV25-1, the J gene TRBJ1-6, with D tentatively TRBD1 (6 bases). Specimen: breast tumor tissue. The CDR3 DNA is TGTGCCAGCAGTGAACCGGACAGTTATAATTCACCCCTCCACTTT. This gives the protein CASSEPDSYNSPLHF.